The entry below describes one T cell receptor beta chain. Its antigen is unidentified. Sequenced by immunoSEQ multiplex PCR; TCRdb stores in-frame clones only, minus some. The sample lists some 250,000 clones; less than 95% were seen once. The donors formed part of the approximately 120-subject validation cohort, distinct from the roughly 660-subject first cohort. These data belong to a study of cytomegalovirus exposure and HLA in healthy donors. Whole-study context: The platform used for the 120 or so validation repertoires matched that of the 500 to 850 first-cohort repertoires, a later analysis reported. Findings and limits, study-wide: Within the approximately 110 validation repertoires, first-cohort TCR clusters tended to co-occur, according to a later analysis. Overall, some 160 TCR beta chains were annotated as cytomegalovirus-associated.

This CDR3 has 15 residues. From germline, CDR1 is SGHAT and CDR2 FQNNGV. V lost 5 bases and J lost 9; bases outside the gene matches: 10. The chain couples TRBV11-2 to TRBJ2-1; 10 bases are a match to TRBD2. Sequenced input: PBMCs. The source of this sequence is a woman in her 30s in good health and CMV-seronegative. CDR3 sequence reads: CASSPELAGEVEQFF. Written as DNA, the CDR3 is TGTGCCAGCAGCCCTGAGCTAGCGGGAGAGGTTGAGCAGTTCTTC. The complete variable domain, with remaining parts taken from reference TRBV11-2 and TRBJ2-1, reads EAGVAQSPRYKIIEKRQSVAFWCNPISGHATLYWYQQILGQGPKLLIQFQNNGVVDDSQLPKDRFSAERLKGVDSTLKIQPAKLEDSAVYLCASSPELAGEVEQFFGPGTRLTVL.